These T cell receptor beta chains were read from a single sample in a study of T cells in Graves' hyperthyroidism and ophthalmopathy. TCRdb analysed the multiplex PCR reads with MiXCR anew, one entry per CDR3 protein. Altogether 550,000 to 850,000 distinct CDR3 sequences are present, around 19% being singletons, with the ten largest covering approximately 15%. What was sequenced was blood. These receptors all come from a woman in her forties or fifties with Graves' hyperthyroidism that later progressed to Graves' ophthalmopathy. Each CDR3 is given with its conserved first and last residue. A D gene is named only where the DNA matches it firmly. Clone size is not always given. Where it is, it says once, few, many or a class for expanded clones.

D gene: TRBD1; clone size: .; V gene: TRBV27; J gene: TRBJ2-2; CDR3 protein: CASRGPRTGGTGELFF; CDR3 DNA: TGTGCCAGCAGGGGCCCCCGGACAGGGGGGACCGGGGAGCTGTTTTTT
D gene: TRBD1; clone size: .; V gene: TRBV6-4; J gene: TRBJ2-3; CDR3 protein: CASSGTAFTDTQYF; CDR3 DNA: TGTGCCAGCAGCGGGACAGCCTTCACAGATACGCAGTATTTT
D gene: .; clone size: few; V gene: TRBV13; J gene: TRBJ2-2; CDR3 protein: CASRHTGRTGELFF; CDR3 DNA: TGTGCCAGCAGACATACAGGGCGTACCGGGGAGCTGTTTTTT
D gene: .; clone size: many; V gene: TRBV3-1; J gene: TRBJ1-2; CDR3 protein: CASSQGAGSGYTF; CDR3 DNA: TGTGCCAGCAGCCAAGGTGCAGGGAGTGGCTACACCTTC
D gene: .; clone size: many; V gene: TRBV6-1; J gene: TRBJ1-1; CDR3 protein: CASSDRVANTEAFF; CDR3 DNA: TGTGCCAGCAGTGACAGGGTCGCGAACACTGAAGCTTTCTTT
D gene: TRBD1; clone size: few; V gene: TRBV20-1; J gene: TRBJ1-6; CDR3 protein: CSASGTNRGSYNSPLHF; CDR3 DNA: TGCAGTGCTAGTGGAACAAACAGGGGATCCTATAATTCACCCCTCCACTTT
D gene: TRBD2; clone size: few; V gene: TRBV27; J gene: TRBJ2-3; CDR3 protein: CASSPSTSGTDTQYF; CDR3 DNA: TGTGCCAGCAGTCCTTCGACTAGCGGAACAGATACGCAGTATTTT
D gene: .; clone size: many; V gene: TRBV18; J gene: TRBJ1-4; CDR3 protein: CASSLDRTLDEKLFF; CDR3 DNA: TGTGCCAGCTCACTCGACAGGACCTTGGATGAAAAACTGTTTTTT
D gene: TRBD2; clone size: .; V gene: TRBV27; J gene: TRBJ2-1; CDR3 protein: CASSPIRSGGPGNEQFF; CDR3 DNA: TGTGCCAGCAGTCCCATCCGAAGCGGGGGGCCTGGGAATGAGCAGTTCTTC
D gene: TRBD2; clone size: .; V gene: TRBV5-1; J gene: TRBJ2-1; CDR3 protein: CASNSRPTSGGGNEQFF; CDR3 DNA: TGCGCCAGCAACTCCCGCCCGACTAGCGGGGGGGGAAATGAGCAGTTCTTC
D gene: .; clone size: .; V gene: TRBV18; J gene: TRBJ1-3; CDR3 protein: CASSTNRDSGNTIYF; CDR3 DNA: TGTGCCAGCTCAACAAACAGGGACTCTGGAAACACCATATATTTT
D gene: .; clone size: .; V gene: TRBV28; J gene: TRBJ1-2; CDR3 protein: CASSSPDYGYTF; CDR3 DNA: TGTGCCAGCAGTTCTCCCGACTATGGCTACACCTTC
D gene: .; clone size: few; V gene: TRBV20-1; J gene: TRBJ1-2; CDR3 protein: CSARGVQSPYGYTF; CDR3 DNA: TGCAGTGCTAGAGGTGTCCAATCGCCCTATGGCTACACCTTC
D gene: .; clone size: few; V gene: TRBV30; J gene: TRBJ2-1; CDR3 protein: CAWNLGQAFYEQFF; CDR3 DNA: TGTGCCTGGAATCTGGGGCAAGCTTTCTATGAGCAGTTCTTC
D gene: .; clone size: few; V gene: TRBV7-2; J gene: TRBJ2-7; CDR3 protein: CASSAKGEAEQYF; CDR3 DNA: TGTGCCAGCAGCGCGAAGGGGGAGGCCGAGCAGTACTTC
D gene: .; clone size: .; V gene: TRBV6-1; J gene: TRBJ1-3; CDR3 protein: CASSGGYENTIYF; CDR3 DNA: TGTGCCAGCAGTGGAGGGTACGAAAACACCATATATTTT
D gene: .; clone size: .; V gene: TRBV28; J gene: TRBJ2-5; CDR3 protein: CASSFPGTGRQETQYF; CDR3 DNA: TGTGCCAGCAGTTTCCCAGGCACAGGAAGACAAGAGACCCAGTACTTC
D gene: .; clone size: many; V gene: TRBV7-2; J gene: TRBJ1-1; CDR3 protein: CASSRGVRVNTEAFF; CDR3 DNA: TGTGCCAGCAGCCGAGGGGTGCGGGTGAACACTGAAGCTTTCTTT
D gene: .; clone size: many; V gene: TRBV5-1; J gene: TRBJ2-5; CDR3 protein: CASSLPSGAGETQYF; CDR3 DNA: TGCGCCAGCAGCTTGCCCTCAGGGGCGGGGGAGACCCAGTACTTC
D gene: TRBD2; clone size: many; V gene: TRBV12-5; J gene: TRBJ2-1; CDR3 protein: CASGLFPSGGSHNEQFF; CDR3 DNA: TGTGCTAGTGGTTTGTTTCCTAGCGGGGGGAGTCATAATGAGCAGTTCTTC
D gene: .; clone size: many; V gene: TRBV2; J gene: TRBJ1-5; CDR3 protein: CASSEEAGRNQPQHF; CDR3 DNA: TGTGCCAGCAGTGAAGAGGCAGGGCGCAATCAGCCCCAGCATTTT
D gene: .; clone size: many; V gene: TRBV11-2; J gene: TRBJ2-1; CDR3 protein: CASSLEVGGSSYNEQFF; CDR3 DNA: TGTGCCAGCAGCTTAGAAGTCGGGGGTTCCTCCTACAATGAGCAGTTCTTC
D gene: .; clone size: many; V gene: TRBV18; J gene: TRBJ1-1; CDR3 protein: CASGIQGADTEAFF; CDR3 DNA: TGTGCCAGCGGAATTCAGGGTGCGGACACTGAAGCTTTCTTT
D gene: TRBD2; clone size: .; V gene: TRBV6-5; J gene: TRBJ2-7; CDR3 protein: CASSPLGLAGSYEQYF; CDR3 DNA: TGTGCCAGCAGTCCACTGGGACTAGCGGGCTCCTACGAGCAGTACTTC
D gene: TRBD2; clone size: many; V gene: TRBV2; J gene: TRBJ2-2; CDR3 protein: CASRTGLAGGLVTGELFF; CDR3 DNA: TGTGCCAGCAGGACGGGACTAGCGGGGGGGCTTGTCACCGGGGAGCTGTTTTTT
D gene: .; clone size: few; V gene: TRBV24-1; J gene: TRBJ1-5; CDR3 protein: CATSPRGELNQPQHF; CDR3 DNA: TGTGCCACCAGTCCACGCGGGGAGCTCAATCAGCCCCAGCATTTT
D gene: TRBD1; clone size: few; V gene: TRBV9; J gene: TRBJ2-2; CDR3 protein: CASSVTRTGPNTGELFF; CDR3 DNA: TGTGCCAGCAGCGTCACCCGGACAGGGCCGAACACCGGGGAGCTGTTTTTT
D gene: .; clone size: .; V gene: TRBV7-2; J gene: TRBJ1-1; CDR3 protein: CASSLAGQIQIF; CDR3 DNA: TGTGCCAGCAGCTTAGCCGGACAGATTCAAATCTTT
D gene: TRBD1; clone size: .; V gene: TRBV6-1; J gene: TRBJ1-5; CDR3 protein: CASRRDRGLNQPQHF; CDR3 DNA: TGTGCCAGCAGACGGGACAGGGGACTCAATCAGCCCCAGCATTTT
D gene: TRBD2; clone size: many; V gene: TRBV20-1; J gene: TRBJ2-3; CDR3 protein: CSARDLLWRGDTDTQYF; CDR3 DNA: TGCAGTGCTAGAGATCTCCTCTGGCGGGGGGACACAGATACGCAGTATTTT
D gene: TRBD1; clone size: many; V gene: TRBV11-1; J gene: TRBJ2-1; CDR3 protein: CASSVQRGHLNEQFF; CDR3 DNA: TGTGCCAGCAGCGTCCAGAGGGGGCACCTCAATGAGCAGTTCTTC
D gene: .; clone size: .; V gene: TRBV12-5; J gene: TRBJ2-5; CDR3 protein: CASGSQETQYF; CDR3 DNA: TGTGCTAGTGGTTCTCAAGAGACCCAGTACTTC
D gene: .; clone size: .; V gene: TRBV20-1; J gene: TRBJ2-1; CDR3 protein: CSARWVERARNEQFF; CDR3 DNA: TGCAGTGCTAGGTGGGTCGAGAGGGCCAGGAATGAGCAGTTCTTC
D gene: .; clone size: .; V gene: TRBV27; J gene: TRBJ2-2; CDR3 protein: CASSLLLGANTGELFF; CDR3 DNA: TGTGCCAGCAGTTTACTTCTCGGGGCGAACACCGGGGAGCTGTTTTTT
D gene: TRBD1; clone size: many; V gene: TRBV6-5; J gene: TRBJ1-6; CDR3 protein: CASSYTTGGVGNSPLHF; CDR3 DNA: TGTGCCAGCAGTTACACCACAGGGGGAGTGGGTAATTCACCCCTCCACTTT
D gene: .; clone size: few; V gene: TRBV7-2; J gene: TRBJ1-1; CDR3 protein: CASSFLREGKAFF; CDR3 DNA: TGTGCCAGCAGCTTCCTAAGGGAGGGTAAAGCTTTCTTT
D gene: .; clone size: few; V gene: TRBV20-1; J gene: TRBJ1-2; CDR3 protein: CSARDRGRGSYGYTF; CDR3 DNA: TGCAGTGCTAGAGATAGAGGCAGGGGATCATATGGCTACACCTTC
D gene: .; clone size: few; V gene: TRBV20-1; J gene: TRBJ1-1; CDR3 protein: CSARQGETEAFF; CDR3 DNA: TGCAGTGCTAGACAGGGTGAAACTGAAGCTTTCTTT
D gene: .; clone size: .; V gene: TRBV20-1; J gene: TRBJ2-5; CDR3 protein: CSAGTYQETQYF; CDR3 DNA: TGCAGTGCCGGGACGTATCAAGAGACCCAGTACTTC
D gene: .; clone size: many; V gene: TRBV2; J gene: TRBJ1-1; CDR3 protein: CASSDVSSSVGTEAFF; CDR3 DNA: TGTGCCAGCAGTGACGTCTCCAGTTCCGTCGGCACTGAAGCTTTCTTT
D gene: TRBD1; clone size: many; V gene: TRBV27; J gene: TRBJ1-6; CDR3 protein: CASSTRQGSPLHF; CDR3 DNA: TGTGCCAGCAGTACCCGACAGGGTTCACCCCTCCACTTT
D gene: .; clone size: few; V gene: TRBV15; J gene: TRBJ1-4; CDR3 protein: CATSSGEANEKLFF; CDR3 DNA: TGTGCCACCAGCTCCGGGGAGGCTAATGAAAAACTGTTTTTT
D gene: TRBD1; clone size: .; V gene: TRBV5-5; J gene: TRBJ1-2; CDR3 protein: CASSTGTVGYGYTF; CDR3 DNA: TGCGCCAGCAGCACGGGGACAGTGGGCTATGGCTACACCTTC
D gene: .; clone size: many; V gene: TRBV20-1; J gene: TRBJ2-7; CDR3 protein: CSARSHKTYEQYF; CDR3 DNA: TGCAGTGCGAGGTCGCATAAGACCTACGAGCAGTACTTC
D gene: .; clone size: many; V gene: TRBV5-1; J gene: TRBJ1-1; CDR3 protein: CASSLRRAGAEAFF; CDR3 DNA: TGCGCCAGCAGCTTGCGCAGGGCGGGGGCTGAAGCTTTCTTT
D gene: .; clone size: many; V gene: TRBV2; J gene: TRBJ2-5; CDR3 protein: CASRDGTDQETQYF; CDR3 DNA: TGTGCCAGCAGAGATGGTACAGACCAAGAGACCCAGTACTTC
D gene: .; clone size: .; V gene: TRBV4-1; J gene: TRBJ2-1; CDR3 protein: CASSQEIPDEQFF; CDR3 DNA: TGCGCCAGCAGCCAAGAAATCCCAGATGAGCAGTTCTTC
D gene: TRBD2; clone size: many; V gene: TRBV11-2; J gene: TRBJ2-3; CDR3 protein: CASSADSGGATDTQYF; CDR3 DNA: TGTGCCAGCAGCGCCGATAGCGGGGGGGCGACAGATACGCAGTATTTT
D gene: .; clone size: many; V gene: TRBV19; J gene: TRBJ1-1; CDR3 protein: CASSIGNTEAFF; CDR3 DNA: TGTGCCAGTAGTATAGGGAACACTGAAGCTTTCTTT
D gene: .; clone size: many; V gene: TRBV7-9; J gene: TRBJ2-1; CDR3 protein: CASSLGDASGQFF; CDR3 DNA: TGTGCCAGCAGCTTAGGGGACGCCAGCGGGCAGTTCTTC
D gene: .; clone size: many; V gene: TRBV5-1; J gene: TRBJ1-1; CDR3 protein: CASSLGQGYSSNTEAFF; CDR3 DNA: TGCGCCAGCAGCTTGGGTCAGGGTTACTCTTCGAACACTGAAGCTTTCTTT
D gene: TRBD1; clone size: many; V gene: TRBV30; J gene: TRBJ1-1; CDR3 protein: CAWSGGQLTTEAFF; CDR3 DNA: TGTGCCTGGAGTGGGGGACAGCTGACTACTGAAGCTTTCTTT
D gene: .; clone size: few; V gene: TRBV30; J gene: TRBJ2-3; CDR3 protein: CAWIDSFLTDTQYF; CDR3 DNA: TGTGCCTGGATAGACAGTTTCTTAACAGATACGCAGTATTTT
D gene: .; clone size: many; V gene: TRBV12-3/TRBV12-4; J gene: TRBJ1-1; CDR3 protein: CASSLLLNTEAFF; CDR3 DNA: TGTGCCAGTAGTTTACTATTGAACACTGAAGCTTTCTTT
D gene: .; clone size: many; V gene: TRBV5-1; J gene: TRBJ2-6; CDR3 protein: CASSLDTRANVLTF; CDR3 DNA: TGCGCCAGCAGCTTGGATACCAGGGCCAACGTCCTGACTTTC
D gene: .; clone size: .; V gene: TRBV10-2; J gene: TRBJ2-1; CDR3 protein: CASSEVGRTVSNEQFF; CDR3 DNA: TGCGCCAGCAGTGAGGTGGGGAGGACAGTATCCAATGAGCAGTTCTTC
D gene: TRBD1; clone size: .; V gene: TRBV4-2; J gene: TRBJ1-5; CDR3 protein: CASSPVGTASHQPQHF; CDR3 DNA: TGTGCCAGCAGCCCCGTAGGGACAGCTTCTCATCAGCCCCAGCATTTT
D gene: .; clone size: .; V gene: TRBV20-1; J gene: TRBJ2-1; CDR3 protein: CSAKDPQESYNEQFF; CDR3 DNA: TGCAGTGCTAAAGACCCTCAGGAGTCGTACAATGAGCAGTTCTTC
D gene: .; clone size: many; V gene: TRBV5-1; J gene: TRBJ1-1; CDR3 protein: CASRDLNTEAFF; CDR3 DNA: TGCGCCAGTAGGGACTTGAACACTGAAGCTTTCTTT